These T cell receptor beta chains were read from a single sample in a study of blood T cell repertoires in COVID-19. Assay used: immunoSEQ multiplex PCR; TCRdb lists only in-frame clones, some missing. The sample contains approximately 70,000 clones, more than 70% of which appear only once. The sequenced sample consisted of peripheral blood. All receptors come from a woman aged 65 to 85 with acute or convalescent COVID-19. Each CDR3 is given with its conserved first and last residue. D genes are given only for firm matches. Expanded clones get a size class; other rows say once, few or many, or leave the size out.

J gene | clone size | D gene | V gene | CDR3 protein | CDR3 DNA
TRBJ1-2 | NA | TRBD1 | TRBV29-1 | CSVETGDGYGYTF | TGCAGCGTTGAGACAGGGGACGGCTATGGCTACACCTTC
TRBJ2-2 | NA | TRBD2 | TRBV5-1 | CASSLPGGATGELFF | TGCGCCAGCAGCTTGCCGGGGGGGGCCACCGGGGAGCTGTTTTTT
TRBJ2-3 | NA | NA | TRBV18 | CASSPSGTDTQYF | TGTGCCAGCTCACCCTCAGGCACAGATACGCAGTATTTT
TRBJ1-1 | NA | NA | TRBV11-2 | CASTLFPGHPTEAFF | TGTGCCAGCACCCTTTTCCCGGGACACCCAACTGAAGCTTTCTTT
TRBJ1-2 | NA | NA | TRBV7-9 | CASSFQASYGYTF | TGTGCCAGCAGCTTCCAGGCCTCCTATGGCTACACCTTC
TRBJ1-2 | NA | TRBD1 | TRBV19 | CASSGSGQSHGYTF | TGTGCCAGTAGTGGATCGGGACAGTCGCACGGCTACACCTTC
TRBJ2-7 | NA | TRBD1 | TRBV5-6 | CASSLPGTGVYEQYF | TGTGCCAGCAGCTTGCCCGGGACAGGGGTCTACGAGCAGTACTTC
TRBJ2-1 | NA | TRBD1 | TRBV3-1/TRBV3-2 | CASSHTGTGVNEQFF | TGTGCCAGCAGCCATACCGGGACAGGGGTCAATGAGCAGTTCTTC
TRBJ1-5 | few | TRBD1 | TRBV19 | CASSMNGRGRGQPQHF | TGTGCCAGTAGTATGAACGGCAGGGGGCGCGGTCAGCCCCAGCATTTT
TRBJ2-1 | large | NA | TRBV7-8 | CASSLAAGRLYNEQFF | TGTGCCAGCAGCTTAGCTGCGGGGAGGCTGTACAATGAGCAGTTCTTC
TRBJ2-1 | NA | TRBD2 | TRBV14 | CASSQRLAGHVEQFF | TGTGCCAGCAGCCAACGACTAGCGGGACATGTGGAGCAGTTCTTC